The sequence of this T cell receptor beta chain was determined in a study of immune heterogeneity within non-small cell lung tumors. TCRs were amplified from 600 ng gDNA of bulk tumor per sample. Several far-apart biopsies were taken per primary tumor during surgery. Each patient presented with untreated, newly diagnosed non-small cell lung cancer and received curative surgery. By share, this clonotype ranks as medium-sized (0.01 to 0.1%). What it binds is unknown. General observations from the study: Identical dominant CDR3 beta clonotypes spanned tumor sites within a patient, beside site-unique high-frequency clones.

A first 10-cycle multiplex round used 32 V-gene and 13 J-gene primers on TCR beta CDR3. TCRdb itself ran the multiplex PCR reads through MiXCR, one entry per CDR3 protein. The sample lists roughly 4,000 distinct CDR3 sequences; approximately 25% were seen once. The sequenced material came from lung tumor tissue. This clonotype originated in a man between 50 and 59 years old with non-small cell lung cancer.

DNA of the CDR3: TGCAGTGCTGGGGCGGATACGCAGTATTTT. Protein product: CSAGADTQYF. The rearrangement uses TRBV20-1 and TRBJ2-3, with D maybe TRBD1 (5 bases). The V and J ends lost 5 bases and 6 bases respectively, with 6 bases between them. The CDR3 totals 10 residues. CDR1 is DFQATT, CDR2 SNEGSKA, per germline (reference sequence).